This T cell receptor (beta chain) is from a study of blood T cells in healthy people across ages. Primers used in a second PCR of about 7 to 12 cycles were a sample-barcoded 5' primer and a J-beta primer mix. TCRdb reprocessed the 5' RACE reads via MiXCR and lists one record per CDR3 protein. This table has about 640,000 distinct CDR3 sequences, roughly two fifths appearing once. The study isolated at least 6.5 million PBMCs from each sample. Germline V gene data show CDR1 as MNHEY and CDR2 as SMNVEV (reference sequence). The CDR3 loop spans 15 amino acids. The V and J ends lost 4 bases and 0 bases respectively, with 9 bases between them.

The specimen sequenced was blood. The chain is built from TRBV27 and TRBJ1-4; no reliable D call. The TCR originated in an older man in good health. The CDR3 reads CASSSLRATNEKLFF. The DNA for the CDR3 is TGTGCCAGCAGTTCGCTTAGGGCAACTAATGAAAAACTGTTTTTT.